The rows below give T cell receptor beta chains drawn from one sample of a study of T cell repertoires in cytomegalovirus infection. Via MiXCR, TCRdb re-called the reads, giving one row per CDR3 protein. The sample yields 650,000 to 850,000 distinct CDR3 sequences, under 35% seen once. These receptors lack a known antigen. The starting material was cultured CD8+ T cells from PBMCs, obtained from culture after CMV antigen stimulation. Receptors originate from a human donor in good health (CMV status not recorded). Some clones in this sample may be carry-over from other donors' samples. Each CDR3 is given with its conserved first and last residue. Fields, in order: CDR3 protein, CDR3 DNA, J gene, clone size, D gene, CDR3 length, V gene. D genes are given only for firm matches. A row's size may be missing; if present it is once, few, many or a size class.

CDR3: CASSQDLGREVHGYTF
DNA: TGCGCCAGCAGCCAAGATTTGGGCAGGGAGGTCCATGGCTACACCTTC
J: TRBJ1-2
size: -
D: -
length: 16
V: TRBV4-3

CDR3: CASGPRYEQYF
DNA: TGTGCTAGTGGACCTCGGTACGAGCAGTACTTC
J: TRBJ2-7
size: few
D: -
length: 11
V: TRBV12-5

CDR3: CSARDRVLVATEAFF
DNA: TGCAGTGCCCGGGACAGGGTACTGGTGGCCACTGAAGCTTTCTTT
J: TRBJ1-1
size: -
D: TRBD1
length: 15
V: TRBV20-1

CDR3: CASSFIGARETQYF
DNA: TGTGCCAGCAGTTTTATTGGGGCTCGGGAGACCCAGTACTTC
J: TRBJ2-5
size: few
D: -
length: 14
V: TRBV28

CDR3: CASSSTSNYEQYF
DNA: TGTGCCAGCAGCTCGACGAGCAACTACGAGCAGTACTTC
J: TRBJ2-7
size: -
D: -
length: 13
V: TRBV7-9

CDR3: CASSISGGARNEKLFF
DNA: TGTGCCAGCAGCATTTCAGGGGGAGCTAGGAATGAAAAACTGTTTTTT
J: TRBJ1-4
size: few
D: TRBD1
length: 16
V: TRBV6-5

CDR3: CATSESQETQYF
DNA: TGTGCCACCAGCGAGAGCCAAGAGACCCAGTACTTC
J: TRBJ2-5
size: -
D: -
length: 12
V: TRBV15

CDR3: CASSAEGGYTF
DNA: TGTGCCAGCAGCGCCGAGGGTGGCTACACCTTC
J: TRBJ1-2
size: many
D: -
length: 11
V: TRBV7-6

CDR3: CASSGSGHGYYNEQFF
DNA: TGTGCCAGCAGCGGGTCGGGACATGGATACTACAATGAGCAGTTCTTC
J: TRBJ2-1
size: -
D: -
length: 16
V: TRBV7-6

CDR3: CASSPRGDSSNQPQHF
DNA: TGTGCCAGCAGCCCTAGAGGCGACAGCAGCAATCAGCCCCAGCATTTT
J: TRBJ1-5
size: many
D: -
length: 16
V: TRBV7-8

CDR3: CASSNIGLAEFQETQYF
DNA: TGTGCCAGCAGTAATATCGGACTAGCGGAATTCCAAGAGACCCAGTACTTC
J: TRBJ2-5
size: once
D: TRBD2
length: 17
V: TRBV12-3/TRBV12-4

CDR3: CASSVPKEPSSYNEQFF
DNA: TGTGCCAGCAGCGTCCCCAAGGAGCCGAGCTCCTACAATGAGCAGTTCTTC
J: TRBJ2-1
size: few
D: -
length: 17
V: TRBV9

CDR3: CASSQTQGSNQPQHF
DNA: TGCGCCAGCAGCCAGACGCAGGGGTCTAATCAGCCCCAGCATTTT
J: TRBJ1-5
size: -
D: -
length: 15
V: TRBV4-1

CDR3: CASSQDYPRGVTDTQYF
DNA: TGCGCCAGCAGCCAAGATTACCCACGGGGGGTCACAGATACGCAGTATTTT
J: TRBJ2-3
size: -
D: TRBD2
length: 17
V: TRBV4-3

CDR3: CASSPLTGKNSYEQYF
DNA: TGTGCCAGCAGCCCTCTAACGGGGAAAAACTCCTACGAGCAGTACTTC
J: TRBJ2-7
size: -
D: -
length: 16
V: TRBV13

CDR3: CASSSMRYDTQYF
DNA: TGTGCCAGCAGCTCCATGCGCTATGATACGCAGTATTTT
J: TRBJ2-3
size: -
D: -
length: 13
V: TRBV7-6

CDR3: CASGIVGSELFF
DNA: TGTGCTAGTGGCATCGTTGGGTCGGAGCTGTTTTTT
J: TRBJ2-2
size: -
D: -
length: 12
V: TRBV12-5

CDR3: CASSIRDRGLNNTEAFF
DNA: TGTGCCAGTAGTATCCGAGACAGGGGGCTAAACAACACTGAAGCTTTCTTT
J: TRBJ1-1
size: -
D: TRBD1
length: 17
V: TRBV19

CDR3: CASTPEGTGELFF
DNA: TGTGCCAGCACTCCAGAGGGCACCGGGGAGCTGTTTTTT
J: TRBJ2-2
size: few
D: -
length: 13
V: TRBV19

CDR3: CASSVGTTNTDTQYF
DNA: TGTGCCAGCAGCGTAGGGACTACGAACACAGATACGCAGTATTTT
J: TRBJ2-3
size: -
D: -
length: 15
V: TRBV9

CDR3: CASIRSADNNEQFF
DNA: TGTGCCAGCATTCGGTCGGCAGACAACAATGAGCAGTTCTTC
J: TRBJ2-1
size: -
D: -
length: 14
V: TRBV7-1

CDR3: CASILGQPGELFF
DNA: TGTGCCAGCATCTTGGGACAGCCCGGGGAGCTGTTTTTT
J: TRBJ2-2
size: -
D: TRBD1
length: 13
V: TRBV7-9

CDR3: CASSSDEDFYTGELFF
DNA: TGTGCCAGCAGCTCGGACGAGGACTTCTACACCGGGGAGCTGTTTTTT
J: TRBJ2-2
size: -
D: -
length: 16
V: TRBV11-3

CDR3: CASSHSWDYIFYEQYF
DNA: TGTGCCAGCAGTCACTCATGGGACTATATCTTCTACGAGCAGTACTTC
J: TRBJ2-7
size: few
D: TRBD2
length: 16
V: TRBV6-5

CDR3: CASSDPPGLRAYNEQFF
DNA: TGCGCCAGCAGTGACCCCCCGGGTCTCCGAGCCTACAATGAGCAGTTCTTC
J: TRBJ2-1
size: few
D: -
length: 17
V: TRBV10-2

CDR3: CASSWKVGATEAFF
DNA: TGCGCCAGCAGCTGGAAGGTAGGAGCTACTGAAGCTTTCTTT
J: TRBJ1-1
size: few
D: -
length: 14
V: TRBV4-3

CDR3: CAISESVQGNTEAFF
DNA: TGTGCCATCAGTGAGTCGGTCCAGGGGAACACTGAAGCTTTCTTT
J: TRBJ1-1
size: few
D: -
length: 15
V: TRBV10-3

CDR3: CASSFQRDTEAFF
DNA: TGTGCCAGCAGTTTCCAGCGGGACACTGAAGCTTTCTTT
J: TRBJ1-1
size: -
D: -
length: 13
V: TRBV28

CDR3: CASSPPRGARDEQFF
DNA: TGTGCCAGCAGCCCCCCTCGTGGGGCAAGGGATGAGCAGTTCTTC
J: TRBJ2-1
size: few
D: -
length: 15
V: TRBV7-4

CDR3: CSVEGVRGREFF
DNA: TGCAGCGTTGAAGGAGTCAGGGGAAGGGAGTTCTTC
J: TRBJ2-1
size: -
D: -
length: 12
V: TRBV29-1

CDR3: CASSPSGQGSLENGYTF
DNA: TGTGCCAGCAGTCCCTCGGGACAGGGGTCCTTGGAGAATGGCTACACCTTC
J: TRBJ1-2
size: few
D: TRBD1
length: 17
V: TRBV27

CDR3: CASSLRRDRRFF
DNA: TGTGCCAGCAGCTTGCGTAGGGACAGGAGGTTCTTC
J: TRBJ2-1
size: many
D: TRBD1
length: 12
V: TRBV7-6

CDR3: CASSLAPREAGNTIYF
DNA: TGTGCCAGCAGCTTAGCCCCCAGGGAGGCTGGAAACACCATATATTTT
J: TRBJ1-3
size: many
D: -
length: 16
V: TRBV7-8

CDR3: CSVLARGTSTDTQYF
DNA: TGCAGTGTTCTAGCGCGGGGAACTAGCACAGATACGCAGTATTTT
J: TRBJ2-3
size: -
D: -
length: 15
V: TRBV20-1

CDR3: CASSSSTDRANTEAFF
DNA: TGTGCCAGCAGCTCCTCGACGGACAGGGCGAACACTGAAGCTTTCTTT
J: TRBJ1-1
size: many
D: TRBD1
length: 16
V: TRBV7-8

CDR3: CSAREEGASFDEQFF
DNA: TGCAGTGCTAGAGAGGAGGGGGCGAGTTTCGATGAGCAGTTCTTC
J: TRBJ2-1
size: -
D: -
length: 15
V: TRBV20-1

CDR3: CASSLSLETAGTGELFF
DNA: TGTGCCAGCAGTTTATCCCTCGAAACAGCTGGCACCGGGGAGCTGTTTTTT
J: TRBJ2-2
size: -
D: -
length: 17
V: TRBV27

CDR3: CASSSPRAGGADTQYF
DNA: TGTGCCAGCAGCTCCCCCCGAGCGGGGGGCGCAGATACGCAGTATTTT
J: TRBJ2-3
size: many
D: TRBD2
length: 16
V: TRBV7-2

CDR3: CAISESMGGTHTEAFF
DNA: TGTGCCATCAGTGAGTCGATGGGGGGGACGCACACTGAAGCTTTCTTT
J: TRBJ1-1
size: many
D: -
length: 16
V: TRBV10-3

CDR3: CASSYFATAANYGYTF
DNA: TGTGCCAGCAGTTACTTCGCGACAGCCGCTAACTATGGCTACACCTTC
J: TRBJ1-2
size: -
D: -
length: 16
V: TRBV6-2/TRBV6-3

CDR3: CASSQGQALSGNTIYF
DNA: TGCGCCAGCAGCCAAGGACAGGCCCTCTCTGGAAACACCATATATTTT
J: TRBJ1-3
size: few
D: -
length: 16
V: TRBV4-1

CDR3: CASSIVSSGDTEAFF
DNA: TGCGCCAGCAGCATAGTGAGTTCCGGAGACACTGAAGCTTTCTTT
J: TRBJ1-1
size: few
D: -
length: 15
V: TRBV4-1

CDR3: CASTGQGSGQPQHF
DNA: TGTGCCAGCACTGGACAGGGGAGCGGTCAGCCCCAGCATTTT
J: TRBJ1-5
size: few
D: TRBD1
length: 14
V: TRBV7-9

CDR3: CASSQGQGDTEAFF
DNA: TGCGCCAGCAGCCAAGGACAGGGGGACACTGAAGCTTTCTTT
J: TRBJ1-1
size: few
D: TRBD1
length: 14
V: TRBV4-1

CDR3: CASLGGGTASLRQFF
DNA: TGTGCCAGCCTCGGGGGGGGGACAGCGTCCTTGAGGCAGTTCTTC
J: TRBJ2-1
size: few
D: -
length: 15
V: TRBV12-3/TRBV12-4

CDR3: CASSLGQGGEAFF
DNA: TGTGCCAGCAGTCTAGGACAGGGAGGTGAAGCTTTCTTT
J: TRBJ1-1
size: few
D: TRBD1
length: 13
V: TRBV27

CDR3: CAISESASGGPYNEQFF
DNA: TGTGCCATCAGTGAGTCTGCTAGCGGGGGTCCCTACAATGAGCAGTTCTTC
J: TRBJ2-1
size: -
D: TRBD2
length: 17
V: TRBV10-3

CDR3: CASSPQIAGGLSTQYF
DNA: TGTGCTAGCAGCCCCCAGATAGCGGGGGGGCTAAGTACGCAGTATTTT
J: TRBJ2-3
size: -
D: TRBD2
length: 16
V: TRBV7-7

CDR3: CASKSTSGGATDTQYF
DNA: TGTGCCAGCAAATCAACTAGCGGGGGGGCAACAGATACGCAGTATTTT
J: TRBJ2-3
size: few
D: TRBD2
length: 16
V: TRBV27